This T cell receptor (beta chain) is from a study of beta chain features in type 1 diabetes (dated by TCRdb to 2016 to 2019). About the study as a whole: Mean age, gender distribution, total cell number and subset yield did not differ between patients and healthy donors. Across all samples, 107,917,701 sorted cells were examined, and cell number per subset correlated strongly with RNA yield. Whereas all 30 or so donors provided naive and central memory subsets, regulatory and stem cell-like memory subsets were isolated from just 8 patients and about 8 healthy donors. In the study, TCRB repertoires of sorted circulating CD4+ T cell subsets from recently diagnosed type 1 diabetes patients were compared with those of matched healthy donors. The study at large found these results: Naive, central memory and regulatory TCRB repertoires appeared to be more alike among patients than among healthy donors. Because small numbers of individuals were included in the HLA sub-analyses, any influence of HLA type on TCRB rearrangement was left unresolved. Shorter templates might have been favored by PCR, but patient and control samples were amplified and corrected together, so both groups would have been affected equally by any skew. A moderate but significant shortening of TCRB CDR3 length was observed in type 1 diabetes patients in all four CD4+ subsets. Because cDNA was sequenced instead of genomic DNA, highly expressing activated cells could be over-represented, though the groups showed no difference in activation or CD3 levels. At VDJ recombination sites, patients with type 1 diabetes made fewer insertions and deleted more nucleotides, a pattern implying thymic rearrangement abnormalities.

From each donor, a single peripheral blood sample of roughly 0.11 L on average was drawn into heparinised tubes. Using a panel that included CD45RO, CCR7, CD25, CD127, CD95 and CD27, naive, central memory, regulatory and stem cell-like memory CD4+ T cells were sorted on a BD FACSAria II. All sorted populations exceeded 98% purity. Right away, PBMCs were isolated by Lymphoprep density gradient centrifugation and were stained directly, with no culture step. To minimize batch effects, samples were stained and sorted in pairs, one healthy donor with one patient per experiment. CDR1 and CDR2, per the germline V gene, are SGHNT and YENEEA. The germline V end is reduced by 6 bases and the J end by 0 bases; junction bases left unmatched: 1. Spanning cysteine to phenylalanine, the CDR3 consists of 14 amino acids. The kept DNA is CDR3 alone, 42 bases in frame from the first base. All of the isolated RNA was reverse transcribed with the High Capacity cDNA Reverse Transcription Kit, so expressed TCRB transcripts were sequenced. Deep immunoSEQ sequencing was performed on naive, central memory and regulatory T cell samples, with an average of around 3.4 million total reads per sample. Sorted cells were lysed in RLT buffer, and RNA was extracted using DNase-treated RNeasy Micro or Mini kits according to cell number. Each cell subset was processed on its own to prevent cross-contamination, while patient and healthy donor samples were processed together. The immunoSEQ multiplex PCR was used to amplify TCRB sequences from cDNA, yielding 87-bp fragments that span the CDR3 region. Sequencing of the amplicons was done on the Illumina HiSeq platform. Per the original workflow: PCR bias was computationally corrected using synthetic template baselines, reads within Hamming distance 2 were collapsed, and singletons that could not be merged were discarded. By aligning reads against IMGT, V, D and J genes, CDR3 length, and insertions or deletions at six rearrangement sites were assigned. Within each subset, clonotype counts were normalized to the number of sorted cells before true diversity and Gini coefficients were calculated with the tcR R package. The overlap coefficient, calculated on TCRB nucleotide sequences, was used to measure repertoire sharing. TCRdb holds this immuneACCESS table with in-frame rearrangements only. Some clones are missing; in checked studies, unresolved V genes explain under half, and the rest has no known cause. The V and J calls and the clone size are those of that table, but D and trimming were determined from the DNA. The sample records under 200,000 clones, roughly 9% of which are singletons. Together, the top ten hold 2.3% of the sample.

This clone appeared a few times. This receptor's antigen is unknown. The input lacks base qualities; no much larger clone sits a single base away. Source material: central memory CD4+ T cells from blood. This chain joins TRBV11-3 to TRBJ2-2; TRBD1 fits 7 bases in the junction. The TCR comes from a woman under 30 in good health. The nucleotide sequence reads TGTGCCAGCAGGGGACAGACGAACACCGGGGAGCTGTTTTTT. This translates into CASRGQTNTGELFF. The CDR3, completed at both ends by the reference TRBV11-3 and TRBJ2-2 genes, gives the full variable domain EAGVVQSPRYKIIEKKQPVAFWCNPISGHNTLYWYLQNLGQGPELLIRYENEEAVDDSQLPKDRFSAERLKGVDSTLKIQPAELGDSAVYLCASRGQTNTGELFFGEGSRLTVL.